Listed here is a single T cell receptor beta chain. This entry belongs to a study of T-cell memory formation after mild COVID-19. The authors produced TCR alpha and TCR beta cDNA libraries with sample barcodes and UMIs by 5'RACE using constant-segment primers. TCRdb redid the calling of the 5' RACE reads with MiXCR, one entry per CDR3 protein. The sample consists of 100,000 to 150,000 distinct CDR3 sequences, over 15% of them appearing once. The receptor's source is a man aged 18 to 30 who had mild COVID-19 (a few samples of this study predate the infection). Cell type and time point are not known. The sequencing input was PBMCs or a T cell subset sorted from them (not recorded which).

CDR3 loop: CASSQLGQETQYF. Here the CDR3 DNA reads TGTGCCAGCAGCCAACTCGGGCAAGAGACCCAGTACTTC. This rearrangement joins TRBV4-2 to TRBJ2-5; D is uncertain. Germline CDR1 LGHNA, CDR2 YNFKEQ. This CDR3 is 13 amino acids long. Deletions cut 2 bases from V and 2 bases from J, with 6 bases between.